Listed below are T cell receptor beta chains from one sample, sequenced in a study of CD4 and CD8 cells across lung adenocarcinoma regions. TCRdb re-analysed the PCR reads in MiXCR, keeping a single row per CDR3 protein. This table has some 12,000 distinct CDR3 sequences, about 45% appearing once. Input material: CD8+ T cells from the margin of a lung tumor. These receptors all stem from a female donor with lung adenocarcinoma. The CD4 and CD8 labels of this study may be unreliable. The CDR3 runs from the conserved cysteine through the conserved F or W. The order of the fields is V gene, D gene, clone size, J gene, CDR3 protein, CDR3 DNA. A D gene is named only where the DNA matches it firmly. Where a row states a size, it is once, few, many or the class of an expanded clone; other rows omit it.

>TRBV6-1|-|-|TRBJ2-7
CASSTNKRYYEQYF
TGTGCCAGCAGTACAAACAAGAGATACTACGAGCAGTACTTC
>TRBV10-1|TRBD2|-|TRBJ2-3
CASRESGAGGTETQYF
TGCGCCAGCAGGGAGTCAGGGGCGGGGGGCACAGAGACCCAGTATTTT
>TRBV12-3/TRBV12-4|-|few|TRBJ2-7
CASSLDNLVYEQYF
TGTGCCAGCAGCCTAGACAATCTAGTCTACGAGCAGTACTTC
>TRBV6-4|-|many|TRBJ2-2
CASSRQTNTGELFF
TGTGCCAGCAGTCGACAGACGAACACCGGGGAGCTGTTTTTT
>TRBV20-1|TRBD2|-|TRBJ2-1
CSAPRGGADSYNEQFF
TGCAGTGCTCCCCGGGGGGGGGCCGACTCCTACAATGAGCAGTTCTTC
>TRBV6-5|-|-|TRBJ1-2
CASSYRDGTTEAIF
TGTGCCAGCAGCTACAGGGATGGGACCACTGAAGCTATCTTC
>TRBV6-5|TRBD2|-|TRBJ2-1
CASKPSGGRGEQFF
TGTGCCAGCAAGCCTAGCGGGGGCCGGGGTGAGCAGTTCTTC
>TRBV6-4|-|few|TRBJ1-6
CASSASGEDSPLHF
TGTGCCAGCAGTGCCTCAGGGGAGGATTCACCCCTCCACTTT
>TRBV6-1|TRBD2|medium-sized|TRBJ2-7
CASSETWTSGTNEQYF
TGTGCCAGCAGTGAAACGTGGACTAGCGGGACCAATGAGCAGTACTTC
>TRBV6-1|-|medium-sized|TRBJ2-5
CASSEATGLTGTQYF
TGTGCCAGCAGTGAAGCGACCGGACTAACAGGGACCCAGTACTTC
>TRBV6-5|-|-|TRBJ2-3
CASGYSHKDTQYF
TGTGCCAGCGGTTACAGTCATAAAGATACCCAGTATTTT
>TRBV4-1|-|few|TRBJ1-2
CASSQMGRLDGYTF
TGCGCCAGCAGCCAAATGGGGAGGCTGGATGGCTACACCTTC
>TRBV11-3|-|-|TRBJ2-2
CASSSGKNTGELFF
TGTGCCAGCAGCTCAGGGAAGAACACCGGGGAGCTGTTTTTT
>TRBV6-1|-|-|TRBJ1-2
CASRTGSMGYTF
TGTGCCAGCAGAACAGGATCTATGGGCTACACCTTC
>TRBV27|-|-|TRBJ2-1
CATIRQNEQFF
TGTGCCACCATCAGACAGAATGAGCAGTTCTTC
>TRBV6-1|-|few|TRBJ1-5
CASSENNENQPQHF
TGTGCCAGCAGTGAAAACAATGAAAATCAGCCCCAGCATTTT
>TRBV12-3/TRBV12-4|-|medium-sized|TRBJ2-2
CASSLWTAGTNTGELFF
TGTGCCAGCAGTTTATGGACAGCCGGGACGAACACCGGGGAGCTGTTTTTT
>TRBV7-2|-|-|TRBJ2-5
CASSRGGGGRETQYF
TGTGCCAGCAGCCGTGGGGGGGGGGGGCGGGAGACCCAGTACTTC
>TRBV27|TRBD1|-|TRBJ2-1
CASRWTGRPEQFF
TGTGCCAGCAGGTGGACAGGCCGACCTGAGCAGTTCTTC
>TRBV6-5|TRBD2|-|TRBJ2-1
CASSLRGGSSNKQFF
TGTGCCAGCAGTTTGCGGGGGGGCTCCTCAAATAAGCAGTTTTTT
>TRBV27|-|few|TRBJ2-1
CASSLPSQNEQFF
TGTGCCAGCAGTTTACCATCGCAGAATGAGCAGTTCTTC
>TRBV10-2|-|few|TRBJ2-5
CASSESTVVAGDPGGTQYF
TGCGCCAGCAGTGAGTCGACGGTGGTGGCAGGGGACCCCGGCGGGACCCAGTACTTC